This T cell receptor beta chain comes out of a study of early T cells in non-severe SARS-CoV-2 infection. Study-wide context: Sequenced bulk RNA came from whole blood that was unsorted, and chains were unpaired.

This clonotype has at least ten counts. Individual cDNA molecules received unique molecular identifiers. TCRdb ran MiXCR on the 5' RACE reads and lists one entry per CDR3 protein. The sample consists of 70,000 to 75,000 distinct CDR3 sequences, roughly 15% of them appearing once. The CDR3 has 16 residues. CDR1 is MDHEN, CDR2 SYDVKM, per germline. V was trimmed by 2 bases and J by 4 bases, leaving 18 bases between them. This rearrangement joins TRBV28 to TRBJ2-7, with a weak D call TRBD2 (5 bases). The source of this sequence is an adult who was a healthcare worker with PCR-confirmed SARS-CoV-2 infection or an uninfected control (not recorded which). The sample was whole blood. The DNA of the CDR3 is TGTGCCAGCAGTTTAGGCCCCGGGTGGAGGCAGTACGAGCAGTACTTC. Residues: CASSLGPGWRQYEQYF. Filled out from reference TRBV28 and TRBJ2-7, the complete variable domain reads DVKVTQSSRYLVKRTGEKVFLECVQDMDHENMFWYRQDPGLGLRLIYFSYDVKMKEKGDIPEGYSVSREKKERFSLILESASTNQTSMYLCASSLGPGWRQYEQYFGPGTRLTVT.